This T cell receptor (beta chain) comes out of a study of blood T cells in healthy people across ages (dated by TCRdb to between 2014 and 2017). Some background on the complete study: In model experiments, template switching captured about one uniquely barcoded TCR beta cDNA molecule for every two T cells. The donors were divided into four age groups: young (average about 15 years), middle-aged (under 40), aged (approximately 62) and long-lived (82). The study analyzed two additional independent replicas of 1 million unique cDNA reads from the same blood draw for two donors, one aged 18 to 29 and one aged 80 or older. Age-related changes in TCR beta repertoire diversity were measured in the study by deep sequencing normalized with unique cDNA molecular identifiers. Donors of different ages were randomly distributed across sequencing lanes to avoid experimental bias.

Donors were a few dozen systemically healthy Caucasian individuals from Russia aged roughly 6 to 100 years. Around 10 milliliters of peripheral blood were drawn from each donor into EDTA-treated Vacutainer tubes. PBMCs were isolated by Ficoll-Paque density-gradient centrifugation, with at least 7 million obtained per sample. Total RNA was extracted from PBMCs with Trizol reagent, with at least 6 micrograms obtained per sample. For every donor, flow cytometry on a PBMC aliquot measured the percentage of naive CD45RAhigh/CD27high T cells. Remarks on this clonotype: There is no known antigen for this receptor. No quality values exist for individual bases; no much larger clone is one base distant.

Based on the germline V gene, the CDR1 and CDR2 sequences are MGHRA and YSYEKL. From its cysteine to its phenylalanine, the CDR3 spans 12 amino acids. Left in the record is the CDR3 DNA by itself, 36 bases read in frame from the first base. The germline V end is reduced by 5 bases and the J end by 7 bases; junction bases left unmatched: 4. The receptor library was made with 5' RACE. TCRdb shows the sequencer as Illumina HiSeq 2500. The second PCR ran for roughly 6 to 11 cycles and used a J-beta primer mix along with a sample-barcoded 5' primer. A template-switch 5' adaptor carrying 12 random nucleotides introduced a unique molecular identifier onto each TCR beta cDNA molecule. Each sample yielded at least 2.5 million CDR3-containing paired-end reads. First-strand cDNA was synthesized from all RNA with the Mint cDNA synthesis kit, primed by a TRBC-specific oligonucleotide. Following uracil-DNA glycosylase treatment, a first 18-cycle PCR with universal primers M1SS and BC2_uni_R was performed on all cDNA. The study's processing was this. Normalization of each sample was performed by random selection of 1 million high-quality reads, each carrying a distinct molecular identifier. Instead of being binned into consensus sequences, reads that shared molecular identifiers were thrown out. MiTCR, run with a Q25 quality threshold and the strictest error-elimination algorithm, handled CDR3 identification, clonotype clustering and error correction. A nonparametric unseen species model with Euler transformation was used to estimate a lower bound on total TCR beta diversity. The raw public data were reprocessed by TCRdb itself: fastp quality trimming at Q25, MiXCR clonotype calling, in-frame beta chains only. A single entry per CDR3 protein holds the most common genes and DNA from its merged rows. The V and J calls follow TCRdb's processing rather than the paper's. Recorded for this sample are about 970,000 distinct CDR3 sequences; roughly 47% of them occurred a single time. The ten largest make up about a fifth of the sample.

The paper as a whole reports these results and caveats: A strong correlation was found between observed TCR beta diversity and the percentage of naive T cells measured by flow cytometry. Estimates of total diversity based on one million sequenced T cells were considered lower bounds and underestimates. Observed TCR beta diversity per million T cells fell roughly linearly with age, and a significant reduction was already apparent by age about 43. The long-lived group showed more naive CD4+ T cells, fewer expanded clones and increased TCR diversity than the aged group, suggesting age selection. Bulk unsorted PBMC profiling prevented conclusive comparison of naive and antigen-experienced compartments. The CMV infection status of donors was not known, potentially confounding age-related changes in expanded clonotypes.

Recombination joined TRBV4-1 with TRBJ1-2; 7 nucleotides in the junction match TRBD1. This TCR was recovered from a woman aged 55-75 years in good health. The sample was blood. The DNA sequence follows: TGCGCCAGCAGCACACAGGGGTGTGGCTACACCTTC. This codes for CASSTQGCGYTF.